This T cell receptor beta chain came from a study of OX40 agonist ivuxolimab in advanced cancers. The count of this clone is one. Trimming pared 1 base from V and 5 bases from J, leaving 15 bases between. Germline CDR1 reads SGHNT; CDR2 reads YYREEE (reference sequence). CDR3 length: 15 residues. Assay: immunoSEQ multiplex PCR; the TCRdb copy retains only in-frame clones and omits some. The sample holds 55,000 to 90,000 clones, 80% to 90% seen once. The specimen was CD4+ or CD8+ T cells sorted from blood, collected in a trial of the OX40 agonist ivuxolimab. The rearrangement uses TRBV5-4 and TRBJ2-5; the D gene is possibly TRBD1 (5 bases). The source of this sequence is an adult with an advanced solid tumor such as melanoma, head and neck, liver or kidney cancer. Here the CDR3 reads CASSLSGSHMETQYF. Written as DNA, the CDR3 is TGTGCCAGCAGCTTGTCAGGGTCCCATATGGAGACCCAGTACTTC.